The T cell receptor beta chain described here comes from a study of cytomegalovirus exposure and HLA in healthy donors. The study, taken as a whole, reports: For TCR beta chains, V- and J-gene trimming was later linked to a missense DCLRE1C variant. In vitro experiments confirmed that three CMV-associated chains were specific for CMV antigens. Reportedly, fewer N-insertions than the 666-donor mean appeared in an Asian-associated ancestry cluster in a later analysis.

In regard to this clone: Its antigen is not identified.

13 Jbeta primers and 60 Vbeta primers were used for the PCR. Profiling relied on immunoSEQ multiplex PCR, and the TCRdb table lists in-frame clones only, not all of them. This repertoire shows around 180,000 clones, 70% to 85% found once; its top ten account for more than 0.95%. This receptor was taken from a girl aged 2 to 10 in good health and CMV-seropositive. The sample comprised PBMCs.

CDR3 bases: TGTGCCAGCTCACAGAGGGAAAAACTGTTTTTT. Translated, it gives CASSQREKLFF. The chain uses TRBV18 and TRBJ1-4, with D uncertain. The CDR3 has 11 residues. In germline, CDR1 is KGHSH, CDR2 LQKENI. V lost 4 bases and J lost 8, with 5 bases in between.